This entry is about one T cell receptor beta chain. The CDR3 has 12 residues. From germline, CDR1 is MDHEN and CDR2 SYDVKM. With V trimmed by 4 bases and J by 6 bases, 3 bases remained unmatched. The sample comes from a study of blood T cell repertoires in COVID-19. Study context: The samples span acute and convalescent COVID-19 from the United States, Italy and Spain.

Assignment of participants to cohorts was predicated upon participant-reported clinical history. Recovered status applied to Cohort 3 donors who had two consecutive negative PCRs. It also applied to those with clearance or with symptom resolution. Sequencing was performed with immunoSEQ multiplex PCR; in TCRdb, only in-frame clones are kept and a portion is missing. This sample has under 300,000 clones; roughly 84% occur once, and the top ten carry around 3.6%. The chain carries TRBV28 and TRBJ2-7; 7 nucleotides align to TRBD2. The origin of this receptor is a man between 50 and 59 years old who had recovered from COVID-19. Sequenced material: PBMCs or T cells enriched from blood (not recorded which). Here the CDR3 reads CASSSGRAEQYF. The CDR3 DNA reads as TGTGCCAGCAGTTCGGGGAGGGCCGAGCAGTACTTC.